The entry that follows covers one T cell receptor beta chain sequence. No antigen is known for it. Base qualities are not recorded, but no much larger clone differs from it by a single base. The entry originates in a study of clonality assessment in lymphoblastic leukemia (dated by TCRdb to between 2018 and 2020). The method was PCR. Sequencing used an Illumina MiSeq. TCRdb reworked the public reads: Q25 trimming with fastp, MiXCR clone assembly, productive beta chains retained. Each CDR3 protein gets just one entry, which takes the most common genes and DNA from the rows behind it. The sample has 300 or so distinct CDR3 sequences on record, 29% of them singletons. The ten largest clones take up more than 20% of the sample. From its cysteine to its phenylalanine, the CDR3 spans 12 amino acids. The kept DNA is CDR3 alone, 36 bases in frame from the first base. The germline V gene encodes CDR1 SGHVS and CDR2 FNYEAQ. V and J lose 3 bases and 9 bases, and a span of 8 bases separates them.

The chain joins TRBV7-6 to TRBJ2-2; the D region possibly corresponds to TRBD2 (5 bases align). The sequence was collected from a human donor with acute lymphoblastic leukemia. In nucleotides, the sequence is TGTGCCAGCAGCTTCCTAGCCCGGGAGCTGTTTTTT. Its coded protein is CASSFLARELFF.